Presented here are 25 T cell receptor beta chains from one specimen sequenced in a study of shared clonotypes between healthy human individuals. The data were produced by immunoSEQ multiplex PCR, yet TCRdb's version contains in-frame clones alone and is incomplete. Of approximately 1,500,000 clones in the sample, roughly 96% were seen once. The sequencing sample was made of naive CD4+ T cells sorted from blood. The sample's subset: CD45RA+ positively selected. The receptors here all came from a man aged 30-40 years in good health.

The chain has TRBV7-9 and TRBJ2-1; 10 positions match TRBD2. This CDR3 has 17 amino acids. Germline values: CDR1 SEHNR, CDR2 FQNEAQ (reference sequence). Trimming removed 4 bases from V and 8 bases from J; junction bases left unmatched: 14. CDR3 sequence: CASSWGALAGEGYEQFF. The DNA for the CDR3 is TGTGCCAGCAGCTGGGGAGCGCTAGCGGGAGAAGGTTATGAGCAGTTCTTC.

The CDR3 here is CASSLPGTEKEKLFF. The CDR3, as DNA: TGTGCCAGCAGTTTACCCGGGACAGAGAAAGAAAAACTGTTTTTT. The gene calls are TRBV28 and TRBJ1-4; TRBD1 matches 7 bases. CDR1 is MDHEN and CDR2 is SYDVKM in the germline V gene. The trim removed 2 bases at V and 8 bases at J, leaving 8 bases unmatched. The CDR3 covers 15 residues.

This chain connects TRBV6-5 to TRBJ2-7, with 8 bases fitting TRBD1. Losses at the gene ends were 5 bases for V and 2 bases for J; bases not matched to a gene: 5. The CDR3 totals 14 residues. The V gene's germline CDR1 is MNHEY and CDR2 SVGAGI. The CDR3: CASSPRGRPYEQYF. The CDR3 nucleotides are TGTGCCAGCAGTCCCAGGGGGCGCCCCTACGAGCAGTACTTC.

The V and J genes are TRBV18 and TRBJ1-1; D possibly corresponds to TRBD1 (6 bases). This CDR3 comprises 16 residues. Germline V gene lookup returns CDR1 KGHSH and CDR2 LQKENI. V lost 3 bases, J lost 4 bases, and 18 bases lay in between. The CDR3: CASSPTGRGFLTEAFF. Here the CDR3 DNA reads TGTGCCAGCTCACCCACCGGCAGGGGCTTTCTCACTGAAGCTTTCTTT.

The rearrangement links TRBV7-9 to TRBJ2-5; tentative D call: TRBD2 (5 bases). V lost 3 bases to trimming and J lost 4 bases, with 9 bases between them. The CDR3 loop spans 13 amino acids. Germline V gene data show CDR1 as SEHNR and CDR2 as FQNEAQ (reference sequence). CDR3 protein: CASSFEGPETQYF. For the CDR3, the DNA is TGTGCCAGCAGCTTCGAGGGCCCAGAGACCCAGTACTTC.

CDR3 bases: TGTGCCAGCAGCTTAGTAGCAGGAATATACAATGAGCAGTTCTTC. Translating it yields CASSLVAGIYNEQFF. This chain joins TRBV7-3 and TRBJ2-1; D is uncertain. This CDR3 has 15 residues. Germline CDR1 SGHTA, CDR2 FQGTGA. V lost 2 bases and J lost 4, with 12 bases in between.

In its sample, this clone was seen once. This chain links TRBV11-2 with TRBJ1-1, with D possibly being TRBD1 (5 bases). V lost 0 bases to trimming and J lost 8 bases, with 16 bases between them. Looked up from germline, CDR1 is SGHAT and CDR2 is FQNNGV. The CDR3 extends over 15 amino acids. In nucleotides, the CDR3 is TGTGCCAGCAGCTTAGAGCTGGGGCTCATAGGGGAAGCTTTCTTT. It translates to CASSLELGLIGEAFF. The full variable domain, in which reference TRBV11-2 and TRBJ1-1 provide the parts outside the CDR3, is EAGVAQSPRYKIIEKRQSVAFWCNPISGHATLYWYQQILGQGPKLLIQFQNNGVVDDSQLPKDRFSAERLKGVDSTLKIQPAKLEDSAVYLCASSLELGLIGEAFFGQGTRLTVV.

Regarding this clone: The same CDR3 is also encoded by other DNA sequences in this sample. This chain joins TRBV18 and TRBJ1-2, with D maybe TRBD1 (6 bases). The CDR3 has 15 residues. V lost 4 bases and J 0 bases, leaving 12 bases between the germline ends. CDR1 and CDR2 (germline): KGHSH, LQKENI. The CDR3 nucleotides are TGTGCCAGCTCACTTGGACAGCCTCCTAACTATGGCTACACCTTC. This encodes CASSLGQPPNYGYTF.

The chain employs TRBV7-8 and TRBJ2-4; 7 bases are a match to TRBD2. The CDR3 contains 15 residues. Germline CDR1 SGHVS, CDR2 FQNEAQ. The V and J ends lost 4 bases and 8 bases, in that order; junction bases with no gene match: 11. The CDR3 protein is CASSSLGGRADIQYF. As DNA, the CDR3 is TGTGCCAGCAGCTCTCTCGGGGGGAGGGCGGACATTCAGTACTTC.

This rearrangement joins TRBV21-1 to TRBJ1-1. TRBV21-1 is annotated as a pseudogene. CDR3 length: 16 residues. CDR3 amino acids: CASSSPMGSKNTEAFF. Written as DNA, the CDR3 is TGTGCCAGCAGCAGCCCAATGGGGAGTAAGAACACTGAAGCTTTCTTT.

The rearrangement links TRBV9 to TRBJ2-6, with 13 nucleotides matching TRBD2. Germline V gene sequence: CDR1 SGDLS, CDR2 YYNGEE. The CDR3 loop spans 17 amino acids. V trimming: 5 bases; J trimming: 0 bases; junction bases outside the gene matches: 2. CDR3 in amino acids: CASSGTSGTSGANVLTF. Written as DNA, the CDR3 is TGTGCCAGCAGTGGGACTAGCGGGACCTCTGGGGCCAACGTCCTGACTTTC.

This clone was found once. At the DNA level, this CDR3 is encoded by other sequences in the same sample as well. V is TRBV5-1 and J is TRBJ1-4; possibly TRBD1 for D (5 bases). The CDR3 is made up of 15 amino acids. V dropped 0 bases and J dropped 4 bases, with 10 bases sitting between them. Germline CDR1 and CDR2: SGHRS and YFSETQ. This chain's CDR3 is CASSLGGGGNEKLFF. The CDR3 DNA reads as TGCGCCAGCAGCTTGGGGGGCGGCGGTAATGAAAAACTGTTTTTT. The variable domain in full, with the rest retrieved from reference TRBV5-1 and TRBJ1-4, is KAGVTQTPRYLIKTRGQQVTLSCSPISGHRSVSWYQQTPGQGLQFLFEYFSETQRNKGNFPGRFSGRQFSNSRSEMNVSTLELGDSALYLCASSLGGGGNEKLFFGSGTQLSVL.

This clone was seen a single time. CDR3 amino acids: CASSLGKGNTEAFF. The DNA for the CDR3 is TGTGCCAGCAGCTTAGGCAAAGGGAACACTGAAGCTTTCTTT. This chain connects TRBV7-8 to TRBJ1-1; D is ambiguous. Germline CDR1 is SGHVS and CDR2 is FQNEAQ. Deletions cut 1 base from V and 1 base from J, with 7 bases between. The CDR3 spans 14 residues.

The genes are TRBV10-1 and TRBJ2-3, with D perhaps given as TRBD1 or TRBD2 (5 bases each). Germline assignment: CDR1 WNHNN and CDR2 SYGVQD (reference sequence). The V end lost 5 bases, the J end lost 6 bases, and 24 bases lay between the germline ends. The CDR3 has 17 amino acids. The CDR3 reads CASSLGPGTLGFDTQYF. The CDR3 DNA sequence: TGCGCCAGCAGTCTGGGGCCCGGGACCCTTGGCTTCGATACGCAGTATTTT.

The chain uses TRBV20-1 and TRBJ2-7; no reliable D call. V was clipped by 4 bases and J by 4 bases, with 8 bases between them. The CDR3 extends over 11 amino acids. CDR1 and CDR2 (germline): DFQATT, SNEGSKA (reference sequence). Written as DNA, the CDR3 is TGCAGTGCTAAGACGCAGTACGAGCAGTACTTC. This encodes CSAKTQYEQYF.

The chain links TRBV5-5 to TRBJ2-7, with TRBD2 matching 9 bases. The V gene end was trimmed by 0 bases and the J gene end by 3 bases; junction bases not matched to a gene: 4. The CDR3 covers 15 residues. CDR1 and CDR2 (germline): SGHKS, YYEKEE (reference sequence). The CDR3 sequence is CASSLELAGVYEQYF. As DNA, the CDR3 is TGTGCCAGCAGCTTGGAATTAGCGGGAGTCTACGAGCAGTACTTC.

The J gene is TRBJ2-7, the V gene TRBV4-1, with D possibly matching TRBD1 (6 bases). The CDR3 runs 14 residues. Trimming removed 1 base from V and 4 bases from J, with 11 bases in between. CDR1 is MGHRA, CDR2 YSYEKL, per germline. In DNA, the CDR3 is TGCGCCAGCAGCCAAGCGGACAGAGAATACGAGCAGTACTTC. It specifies CASSQADREYEQYF.

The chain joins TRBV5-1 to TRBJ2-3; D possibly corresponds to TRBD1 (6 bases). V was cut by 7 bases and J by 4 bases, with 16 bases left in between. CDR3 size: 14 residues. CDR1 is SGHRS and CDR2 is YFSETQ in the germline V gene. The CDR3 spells CASGGRVGSDTQYF. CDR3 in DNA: TGCGCCAGCGGGGGCCGGGTAGGGTCAGATACGCAGTATTTT.

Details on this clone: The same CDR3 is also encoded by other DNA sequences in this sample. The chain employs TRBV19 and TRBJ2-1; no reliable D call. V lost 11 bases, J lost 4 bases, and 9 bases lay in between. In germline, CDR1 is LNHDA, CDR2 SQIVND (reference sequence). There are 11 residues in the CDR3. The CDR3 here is CASRRYNEQFF. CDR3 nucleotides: TGTGCCTCTCGAAGGTACAATGAGCAGTTCTTC. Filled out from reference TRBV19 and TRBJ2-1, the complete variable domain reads DGGITQSPKYLFRKEGQNVTLSCEQNLNHDAMYWYRQDPGQGLRLIYYSQIVNDFQKGDIAEGYSVSREKKESFPLTVTSAQKNPTAFYLCASRRYNEQFFGPGTRLTVL.

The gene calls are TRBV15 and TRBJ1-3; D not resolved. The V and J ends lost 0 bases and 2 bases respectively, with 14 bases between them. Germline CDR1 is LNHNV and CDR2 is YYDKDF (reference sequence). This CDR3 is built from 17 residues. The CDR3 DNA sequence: TGTGCCACCAGCAGAGATCACGGGGTGCGCCCTGGAAACACCATATATTTT. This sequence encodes CATSRDHGVRPGNTIYF. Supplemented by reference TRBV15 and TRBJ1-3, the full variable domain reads DAMVIQNPRYQVTQFGKPVTLSCSQTLNHNVMYWYQQKSSQAPKLLFHYYDKDFNNEADTPDNFQSRRPNTSFCFLDIRSPGLGDTAMYLCATSRDHGVRPGNTIYFGEGSWLTVV.

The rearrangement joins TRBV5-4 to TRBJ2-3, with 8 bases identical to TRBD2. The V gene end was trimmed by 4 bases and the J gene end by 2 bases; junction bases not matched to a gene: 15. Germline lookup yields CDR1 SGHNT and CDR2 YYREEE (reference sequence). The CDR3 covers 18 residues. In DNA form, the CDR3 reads TGTGCCAGCAGCGGGGGTCCCGGGACTAGTCCACTCACAGATACGCAGTATTTT. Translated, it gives CASSGGPGTSPLTDTQYF.

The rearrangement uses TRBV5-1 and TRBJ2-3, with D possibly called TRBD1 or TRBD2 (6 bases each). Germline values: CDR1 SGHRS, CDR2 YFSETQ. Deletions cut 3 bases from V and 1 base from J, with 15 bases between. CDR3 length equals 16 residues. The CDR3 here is CASSWGLARGTDTQYF. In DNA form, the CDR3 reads TGCGCCAGCAGCTGGGGGCTAGCGCGGGGCACAGATACGCAGTATTTT.

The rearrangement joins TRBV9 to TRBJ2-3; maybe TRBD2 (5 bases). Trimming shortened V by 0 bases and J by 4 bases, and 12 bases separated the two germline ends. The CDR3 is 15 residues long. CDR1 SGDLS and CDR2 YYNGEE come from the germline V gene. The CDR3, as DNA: TGTGCCAGCAGCGTAGCCCCCATCGGGGCAGATACGCAGTATTTT. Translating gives CASSVAPIGADTQYF.

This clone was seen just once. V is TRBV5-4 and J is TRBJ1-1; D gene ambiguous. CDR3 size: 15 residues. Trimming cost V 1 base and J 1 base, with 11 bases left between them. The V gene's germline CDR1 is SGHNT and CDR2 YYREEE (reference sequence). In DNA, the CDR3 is TGTGCCAGCAGCTTGTTTTTTGGCTCGAACACTGAAGCTTTCTTT. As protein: CASSLFFGSNTEAFF.

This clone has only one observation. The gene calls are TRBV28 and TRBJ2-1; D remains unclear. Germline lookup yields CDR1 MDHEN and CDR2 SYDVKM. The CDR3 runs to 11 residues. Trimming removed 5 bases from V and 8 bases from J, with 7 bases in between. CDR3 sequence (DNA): TGTGCCAGCAGTCTCATCCATGAGCAGTTCTTC. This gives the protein CASSLIHEQFF.